These 29 T cell receptor beta chains share one sample of origin, sequenced in a study of breast tumors, draining lymph nodes, adjacent tissues. TCRdb itself ran the multiplex PCR reads through MiXCR, one entry per CDR3 protein. The sample contains 130,000 or so distinct CDR3 sequences, about 22% of which appear only once. Axillary draining lymph nodes of breast cancer patients supplied the node samples. Specimen: axillary lymph node tissue. The receptors derive from a female donor with breast cancer. Some clones in this sample may be carry-over from other donors' samples.

This clonotype was seen ten or more times. One junction end does not reproduce the germline sequence, and a read error may be involved. This chain connects TRBV7-9 to TRBJ2-1; D is possibly TRBD2 (6 bases). CDR3 length: 14 amino acids. Germline CDR1 is SEHNR and CDR2 is FQNEAQ (reference sequence). The CDR3 sequence is CASNLGGSVDEQFF. The CDR3 bases are TGTGCCAGCAACTTAGGAGGGAGCGTCGATGAGCAGTTCTTC.

This rearrangement joins TRBV28 to TRBJ1-2, with D possibly matching TRBD1 (5 bases). This CDR3 contains 13 residues. Germline-derived CDR1 and CDR2 are MDHEN and SYDVKM. The germline V and J ends were trimmed by 7 bases and 5 bases, with 14 bases remaining between them. CDR3 region: CASTLGTAYGYTF. Written as DNA, the CDR3 is TGTGCCAGCACCCTTGGGACGGCTTATGGCTACACCTTC.

Comments on this clonotype: A much larger clone sits a single nucleotide away, making a read error possible. The chain joins TRBV11-2 to TRBJ2-2, with 9 bases lining up with TRBD1. The CDR3 runs to 15 residues. Germline-derived CDR1 and CDR2 are SGHAT and FQNNGV. CDR3 bases: TGTGCCAGCGACCCCGGGACAGGGAACACCGGGGAGCTGCTTTTT. Translated: CASDPGTGNTGELLF.

The sample holds a few counts of this clonotype. This chain uses TRBV5-4 with TRBJ2-1, with 7 bases fitting TRBD2. Germline V gene lookup returns CDR1 SGHNT and CDR2 YYREEE (reference sequence). V gave up 4 bases and J gave up 0 bases; unmatched junction bases: 4. The CDR3 runs 15 residues. The DNA for the CDR3 is TGTGCCAGCAGCCAGCGGGGTAGCTCCTACAATGAGCAGTTCTTC. This sequence encodes CASSQRGSSYNEQFF.

Of note for this clonotype: A read error may explain this, as a much larger clone is one base away. The chain carries TRBV7-6 and TRBJ2-3; TRBD2 aligns across 13 bases. The CDR3 totals 15 residues. In germline, CDR1 is SGHVS, CDR2 FNYEAQ. The CDR3 sequence: CASSSGLAGPDTRYF. CDR3 nucleotides: TGTGCCAGCAGCTCGGGACTAGCGGGACCAGATACGCGGTATTTT.

In regard to this clonotype: Being one base from a much bigger clone, this may be a read error. The J gene is TRBJ2-1, the V gene TRBV29-1, with D unclear. The V gene lost 1 base and the J gene lost 5 bases, with 15 bases spanning the gap. The V gene's germline CDR1 is SQVTM and CDR2 ANQGSEA. The CDR3 has 15 amino acids. This CDR3 reads CSVEGGFNANNEQFF. DNA of the CDR3: TGCAGCGTTGAAGGCGGATTCAACGCCAACAATGAGCAGTTCTTC.

V and J are TRBV4-3 and TRBJ2-1; D possibly corresponds to TRBD2 (6 bases). V was clipped by 2 bases and J by 2 bases, with 19 bases between them. The germline gives CDR1 LGHNA, CDR2 YSLEER. The CDR3 is made up of 18 amino acids. The CDR3 DNA follows: TGCGCCAGCAGCCAAATGAGTTCCCTAGCGCTAACCTACAATGAGCAGTTCTTC. Amino acid sequence: CASSQMSSLALTYNEQFF.

A remark on this clonotype: An end of the junction does not agree with germline; a read error may underlie this. This chain links TRBV10-3 with TRBJ2-1; 14 positions agree with TRBD2. The CDR3 consists of 17 residues. Germline V lookup: CDR1 ENHRY, CDR2 SYGVKD. CDR3 coding DNA: TGTGCCAGCAGTAGACTAGGGACTAGCGGGAGAGAAAATGAGCAGTTCTTC. Its translation is CASSRLGTSGRENEQFF.

This chain uses TRBV28 with TRBJ1-2; 7 bases align to TRBD1. This CDR3 region has 17 residues. V trimming: 4 bases; J trimming: 2 bases; junction bases outside the gene matches: 13. Germline loops: CDR1 MDHEN, CDR2 SYDVKM. CDR3 DNA: TGTGCCAGCAGTTCCCCCCAGGGAGGGACAGTAAACTATGGCTACACCTTC. Residues: CASSSPQGGTVNYGYTF.

This clonotype was picked up many times. The gene calls are TRBV3-1 and TRBJ1-5; D remains unclear. Trimming cost V 3 bases and J 4 bases, with 10 bases left between them. Germline V lookup: CDR1 LGHDT, CDR2 YNNKEL (reference sequence). The CDR3 covers 14 residues. CDR3 protein: CASSHSGGNQPQHF. The CDR3 bases are TGTGCCAGCAGCCACAGTGGAGGGAATCAGCCCCAGCATTTT.

In this sample, this clonotype turned up many times. This chain links TRBV7-8 with TRBJ1-2, with D tentatively TRBD1 (5 bases). Germline CDR1 and CDR2: SGHVS and FQNEAQ. Trimming pared 1 base from V and 4 bases from J, leaving 10 bases between. CDR3 length: 14 amino acids. CDR3 amino acids: CASSLELGVYGYTF. The CDR3 DNA is TGTGCCAGCAGCTTAGAGCTAGGGGTCTATGGCTACACCTTC.

This clonotype appeared many times. J is TRBJ2-7 and V is TRBV4-2; TRBD2 matches 13 bases. CDR1 and CDR2 from the germline V gene are LGHNA and YNFKEQ. J gave up 1 base and V 3 bases, and 9 bases lay outside the gene matches. This CDR3 has 18 amino acids. CDR3 nucleotide sequence: TGTGCCAGCAGCCACCAACTAGCGGGAGGGCCCACTTCCTACGAGCAGTACTTC. It is translated as CASSHQLAGGPTSYEQYF.

This clonotype has a count of ten or more. The rearrangement links TRBV28 to TRBJ2-7; D might be TRBD2 (6 bases). CDR1 and CDR2 from the germline V gene are MDHEN and SYDVKM. The V gene lost 5 bases and the J gene lost 3 bases, with 11 bases spanning the gap. The CDR3 loop spans 13 amino acids. CDR3 in DNA: TGTGCCAGCAGTGGGGGGATTGGCTACGAGCAGTACTTC. Protein product: CASSGGIGYEQYF.

This clonotype occurred a few times. A much larger clone differs from this one at a single base, so this may be a read error. CDR3 region: CSVRRSGQEPYEQYF. The CDR3 nucleotides read TGCAGTGTTAGACGAAGTGGACAGGAACCCTACGAGCAGTACTTC. The chain is built from TRBV20-1 and TRBJ2-7, with TRBD1 matching over 7 bases. This CDR3 has 15 amino acids. Germline CDR1 is DFQATT and CDR2 is SNEGSKA (reference sequence).

This clonotype was counted many times. The chain combines TRBV30 with TRBJ2-5; D call uncertain. The CDR3 loop spans 11 amino acids. Looked up from germline, CDR1 is GTSNPN and CDR2 is SVGIG (reference sequence). Between the trimmed V and J ends, which lost 1 base and 5 bases, there was a span of 5 bases. CDR3 loop: CAWSDWETQYF. The DNA for the CDR3 is TGTGCCTGGAGTGACTGGGAGACCCAGTACTTC.

At least ten counts were recorded for this clonotype. This chain uses TRBV28 with TRBJ1-5, with TRBD1 matching over 7 bases. The germline V gene has CDR1 MDHEN and CDR2 SYDVKM. The CDR3 runs to 15 residues. The V gene end was trimmed by 5 bases and the J gene end by 4 bases; junction bases not matched to a gene: 8. CDR3 DNA: TGTGCCAGCAGTCCCAGGGGGGGAGGGAATCAGCCCCAGCATTTT. Its protein product is CASSPRGGGNQPQHF.

Concerning this clonotype itself: Since no conserved phenylalanine or tryptophan closes the CDR3, a read error is the likely cause. The chain has TRBV7-9 and TRBJ2-1; D could derive from TRBD1 or TRBD2 (7 bases each). The germline V gene has CDR1 SEHNR and CDR2 FQNEAQ (reference sequence). The CDR3 runs to 13 residues. V lost 5 bases, J lost 9 bases, and 14 bases lay in between. The CDR3 DNA follows: TGTGCCAGCAGCCCAACAGGGGAGGGTGAGCAGTTCCCC. Amino acids: CASSPTGEGEQFP.

This clonotype occurred many times. V usage is TRBV11-3 and J usage is TRBJ2-3, with 10 positions matching TRBD2. Trimming cost V 0 bases and J 1 base; bases outside gene matches: 10. The CDR3 is made up of 19 amino acids. Germline assignment: CDR1 SGHNT and CDR2 YENEEA. This chain's CDR3 is CASSLEPASGSPGTDTQYF. DNA of the CDR3: TGTGCCAGCAGCTTAGAGCCGGCTAGCGGGAGTCCGGGCACAGATACGCAGTATTTT.

This clonotype showed up many times. J is TRBJ2-2 and V is TRBV10-1; the match to TRBD2 covers 14 bases. Trimming at V came to 11 bases and at J to 1 base, leaving 6 bases not matched to a gene. This CDR3 comprises 16 residues. Germline CDR1 reads WNHNN; CDR2 reads SYGVQD (reference sequence). The CDR3 nucleotides read TGCGCCGAGGGACTAGCGGGAGCGTGGAACACCGGGGAGCTGTTTTTT. It translates to CAEGLAGAWNTGELFF.

A remark on this clonotype: The germline gene is not matched at one end of the junction; a read error may be the cause. This chain links TRBV19 with TRBJ1-1, with D possibly being TRBD1 (6 bases). The CDR3 runs 15 residues. Germline V gene data show CDR1 as LNHDA and CDR2 as SQIVND (reference sequence). CDR3 in amino acids: CASSIVGAGDTEAFF. The CDR3 DNA follows: TGTGCCAGTAGCATTGTTGGGGCTGGGGACACTGAGGCTTTCTTT.

The table lists this clonotype with many counts. This chain uses TRBV5-6 with TRBJ1-2; the D gene is possibly TRBD1 (6 bases). The V end was cut by 6 bases, the J end by 1 base, with 13 bases between. The CDR3 covers 14 residues. The V gene's germline CDR1 is SGHDT and CDR2 YYEEEE. CDR3 DNA: TGTGCCAGCACAGCCCAGGGGCTTAACTATGGCTACACCTTC. Translation: CASTAQGLNYGYTF.

At least ten counts were recorded for this clonotype. The V call is TRBV12-3 or TRBV12-4, the J call TRBJ2-1; TRBD1 or TRBD2 may be the D gene (5 bases each). The CDR3 is 13 residues long. Trimming stripped 7 bases from V and 4 bases from J, with 11 bases between. The DNA of the CDR3 is TGTGCCAGCATGGGGACCTTTTACAATGAGCAGTTCTTC. Residues: CASMGTFYNEQFF.

This clonotype came up many times. The chain is built from TRBV20-1 and TRBJ1-3; 9 nucleotides align to TRBD1. The V gene end was trimmed by 6 bases and the J gene end by 4 bases; junction bases not matched to a gene: 7. Germline lookup yields CDR1 DFQATT and CDR2 SNEGSKA (reference sequence). The CDR3 is 14 amino acids. The CDR3 nucleotides are TGCAGTGCCCCGGACAGGGGAAGAGGAAACACCATATATTTT. This encodes CSAPDRGRGNTIYF.

The chain has TRBV28 and TRBJ2-1, with TRBD2 identical over 7 bases. CDR3 length equals 14 residues. V lost 6 bases to trimming and J lost 4 bases; unmatched junction nucleotides: 6. Germline CDR1 reads MDHEN; CDR2 reads SYDVKM. The chain's CDR3 is CASRPSGIYNEQFF. In nucleotides, the CDR3 is TGTGCCAGCAGGCCAAGCGGGATATACAATGAGCAGTTCTTC.

The V gene is TRBV27, the J gene TRBJ2-2, with TRBD2 matching 13 bases. The junction had 18 bases not matched to a gene; V was cut back by 3 bases and J by 8 bases. CDR1 is MNHEY, CDR2 SMNVEV, per germline (reference sequence). This CDR3 spans 20 amino acids. The CDR3 sequence: CASSFRPIGTSGDLGGELFF. CDR3 bases: TGTGCCAGCAGTTTTCGGCCCATAGGGACTAGCGGGGATCTGGGGGGGGAGCTGTTTTTT.

The rearrangement links TRBV18 to TRBJ2-7; TRBD2 matches at 10 bases. V shed 4 bases and J 4 bases; nucleotides not matched to a gene: 7. From germline, CDR1 is KGHSH and CDR2 LQKENI. The CDR3 has 15 amino acids. The CDR3 here is CASSLSLAGVYEQYF. The CDR3 nucleotides read TGTGCCAGCTCACTATCGCTAGCGGGAGTGTACGAGCAGTACTTC.

On this clonotype: This clone may be a read error of a much larger clone one base away. The chain employs TRBV6-5 and TRBJ2-1; 9 bases map to TRBD2. The trim removed 2 bases at V and 9 bases at J, leaving 11 bases unmatched. The CDR3 consists of 16 residues. Germline CDR1 reads MNHEY; CDR2 reads SVGAGI. The CDR3 protein is CASSYPVVAGVSEQFF. CDR3 in DNA: TGTGCCAGCAGTTACCCAGTGGTAGCGGGAGTCTCTGAGCAGTTCTTC.

This clonotype was recorded many times. The chain recombines TRBV5-1 with TRBJ2-1; 13 bases map to TRBD2. Germline CDR1 SGHRS, CDR2 YFSETQ. The CDR3 totals 15 residues. V was pared by 7 bases and J by 5 bases, with 6 bases of the junction left unmatched. The CDR3 protein is CASQGLAGVNNEQFF. In DNA, the CDR3 is TGCGCCAGCCAAGGACTAGCGGGAGTTAACAATGAGCAGTTCTTC.

This clonotype was observed many times. The V and J genes are TRBV29-1 and TRBJ2-1, with TRBD2 matching 8 bases. This CDR3 is built from 15 residues. In germline, CDR1 is SQVTM, CDR2 ANQGSEA. V lost 3 bases and J lost 7; bases outside the gene matches: 11. DNA for the CDR3: TGCAGCGTTGACCAGAGAGCGGGAGTATGGAATGAGCAGTTCTTC. Translated: CSVDQRAGVWNEQFF.